The subject of this entry is one TCR beta chain. Its target is not known. Sequencing was performed with immunoSEQ multiplex PCR; in TCRdb, only in-frame clones are kept and a portion is missing. The data contain approximately 77,000 clones, 90% to 95% of them singletons. This record comes from a study of OX40 agonist ivuxolimab in advanced cancers. Study-wide context: Three patients got partial responses; one had hepatocellular carcinoma and two had cutaneous melanoma.

Study results and limitations: Relative to CD4+ cells, CD8+ T cells on average had more expanded clones. The antigens recognized by the expanded peripheral T cells, that is their antigen specificity, were not determined. The CD4+ and CD8+ T cells in the blood had expanded clonally by week 6 at 0.1 to 3.0 mg/kg.

Sequenced here: CD4+ or CD8+ T cells sorted from blood, sampled in a trial of the OX40 agonist ivuxolimab. This clonotype was sampled from an adult with an advanced solid tumor such as melanoma, head and neck, liver or kidney cancer.

This chain's CDR3 is CASSLDGPRYNEQFF. The CDR3 nucleotides are TGTGCCAGCAGCTTAGACGGACCGAGGTACAATGAGCAGTTCTTC. The chain couples TRBV11-3 to TRBJ2-1; no clear D. CDR3 length: 15 amino acids. V shed 0 bases and J shed 4 bases, with 10 bases lying between them. Germline V gene data show CDR1 as SGHNT and CDR2 as YENEEA.